These 12 T cell receptor beta chains share one sample of origin, sequenced in a study of shared clonotypes between healthy human individuals. Assay: immunoSEQ multiplex PCR; the TCRdb copy retains only in-frame clones and omits some. The sample lists 950,000 to 1,100,000 clones, approximately 80% occurring once. Sequencing used memory CD4+ T cells from PBMCs. The subset: CD45RA-negative fraction. The receptors were sampled from a man between 18 and 29 years old in good health. Some clones in this sample may be carry-over from other donors' samples.

The CDR3 DNA reads as TGTGCCAGCAGCTTAGTAAAACAAGAGACCCAGTACTTC. It yields the protein CASSLVKQETQYF. V is TRBV7-2 and J is TRBJ2-5, with D unresolved. The CDR3 totals 13 residues. Trimming cost V 1 base and J 2 bases, with 5 bases left between them. Germline V CDR1 and CDR2: SGHTA, FQGNSA.

J is TRBJ2-1 and V is TRBV5-4; 15 nucleotides match TRBD2. The V gene end was trimmed by 4 bases and the J gene end by 6 bases; junction bases not matched to a gene: 5. Germline CDR1 and CDR2: SGHNT and YYREEE (reference sequence). The CDR3 has 16 residues. CDR3 loop: CASSPGLAGGVNEQFF. Here the CDR3 DNA reads TGTGCCAGCAGCCCGGGACTAGCGGGAGGAGTCAATGAGCAGTTCTTC.

The chain recombines TRBV15 with TRBJ1-1; the D gene is possibly TRBD1 (5 bases). The V gene lost 5 bases and the J gene lost 5 bases, with 18 bases spanning the gap. The germline V gene encodes CDR1 LNHNV and CDR2 YYDKDF (reference sequence). This CDR3 comprises 15 residues. This chain's CDR3 is CATSRRGGVGTEAFF. For the CDR3, the DNA is TGTGCCACCAGCCGGAGGGGCGGAGTGGGAACTGAAGCTTTCTTT.

Points on this clone: A far bigger clonotype differs at one base, so this is likely a read error. Within the sample, other DNA sequences also encode this same CDR3. The chain couples TRBV20-1 to TRBJ1-3, with D unresolved. The ends were cut back, 6 bases at V and 4 bases at J, with 7 bases in the middle. This CDR3 has 11 residues. Germline V lookup: CDR1 DFQATT, CDR2 SNEGSKA (reference sequence). DNA of the CDR3: TGCAGTGCCGAATCCGGAAACACCATATATTTT. Residues: CSAESGNTIYF.

Comment on this clone: Being one base from a much bigger clone, this may be a read error. Other DNA sequences in the sample encode the same CDR3. The chain has TRBV30 and TRBJ1-2; no definite D call. The CDR3 is 11 residues long. V lost 2 bases, J lost 1 base, and 2 bases lay in between. Germline V CDR1 and CDR2: GTSNPN, SVGIG (reference sequence). DNA of the CDR3: TGTGCCTGGAGTAATAACTATGGCTACACCTTC. This sequence encodes CAWSNNYGYTF.

This chain uses TRBV28 with TRBJ1-3, with a tentative D call TRBD1 (5 bases). Germline V gene sequence: CDR1 MDHEN, CDR2 SYDVKM. The CDR3 spans 14 residues. Between the trimmed V and J ends, which lost 10 bases and 0 bases, there was a span of 13 bases. The CDR3 region is CATDTGTSGNTIYF. The CDR3 coding sequence is TGTGCCACCGACACAGGCACCTCTGGAAACACCATATATTTT.

This clone was observed once. This sequence joins TRBV18 and TRBJ2-5, with 7 bases matching TRBD2. J gave up 1 base and V 2 bases, and 4 bases lay outside the gene matches. From germline, CDR1 is KGHSH and CDR2 LQKENI. CDR3 size: 15 residues. CDR3: CASSPGLGFQETQYF. DNA for the CDR3: TGTGCCAGCTCACCAGGACTAGGGTTCCAAGAGACCCAGTACTTC.

J is TRBJ1-1 and V is TRBV7-9, with D tentatively TRBD1 (5 bases). V was shortened by 2 bases and J by 7 bases, with 11 bases between the two germline ends. The CDR3 runs 13 residues. Germline-derived CDR1 and CDR2 are SEHNR and FQNEAQ (reference sequence). CDR3 residues: CASSLLGGVEAFF. DNA of the CDR3: TGTGCCAGCAGCTTATTAGGAGGGGTTGAAGCTTTCTTT.

Notes on this clone: This CDR3 is also generated by other DNA sequences in the sample. The V call is TRBV28, the J call TRBJ2-1; 10 bases align to TRBD2. Germline trimming cut 4 bases from V and 4 bases from J; bases unmatched to any gene: 4. The CDR3 contains 15 residues. Germline V gives CDR1 MDHEN, CDR2 SYDVKM. For the CDR3, the DNA is TGTGCCAGCAGTTCGCTAGCGGGAGCGTACAATGAGCAGTTCTTC. Amino acids: CASSSLAGAYNEQFF.

The chain recombines TRBV7-6 with TRBJ1-1, with 11 nucleotides matching TRBD1. J lost 4 bases, V lost 5 bases, and 9 bases had no gene match. CDR1 is SGHVS, CDR2 FNYEAQ, per germline. The CDR3 consists of 16 residues. CDR3 amino acids: CASSPFPGQGGTEAFF. DNA of the CDR3: TGTGCCAGCAGCCCCTTCCCGGGACAGGGGGGCACTGAAGCTTTCTTT. The variable domain in full, with the rest retrieved from reference TRBV7-6 and TRBJ1-1, is GAGVSQSPRYKVTKRGQDVALRCDPISGHVSLYWYRQALGQGPEFLTYFNYEAQQDKSGLPNDRFSAERPEGSISTLTIQRTEQRDSAMYRCASSPFPGQGGTEAFFGQGTRLTVV.

The V and J genes are TRBV5-1 and TRBJ2-7, with 8 bases identical to TRBD1. CDR3 size: 14 residues. After removal of 2 bases from V and 13 bases from J, the junction contained 14 bases not matched to a gene. Per germline, CDR1 SGHRS and CDR2 YFSETQ. The CDR3 bases are TGCGCCAGCAGCTTTCCGGGACAGGTTGAGTTATCATACTTC. This codes for CASSFPGQVELSYF. Filled out from reference TRBV5-1 and TRBJ2-7, the complete variable domain reads KAGVTQTPRYLIKTRGQQVTLSCSPISGHRSVSWYQQTPGQGLQFLFEYFSETQRNKGNFPGRFSGRQFSNSRSEMNVSTLELGDSALYLCASSFPGQVELSYFGPGTRLTVT.

The chain carries TRBV2 and TRBJ2-2; the D is unclear. Germline V gene lookup returns CDR1 SNHLY and CDR2 FYNNEI. The CDR3 has 12 residues. With 8 bases removed from V and 5 bases from J, the gap between germline ends came to 9 bases. The CDR3 coding sequence is TGTGCCAGCTGGCGTGGGACCGGGGAGCTGTTTTTT. Its translation is CASWRGTGELFF.